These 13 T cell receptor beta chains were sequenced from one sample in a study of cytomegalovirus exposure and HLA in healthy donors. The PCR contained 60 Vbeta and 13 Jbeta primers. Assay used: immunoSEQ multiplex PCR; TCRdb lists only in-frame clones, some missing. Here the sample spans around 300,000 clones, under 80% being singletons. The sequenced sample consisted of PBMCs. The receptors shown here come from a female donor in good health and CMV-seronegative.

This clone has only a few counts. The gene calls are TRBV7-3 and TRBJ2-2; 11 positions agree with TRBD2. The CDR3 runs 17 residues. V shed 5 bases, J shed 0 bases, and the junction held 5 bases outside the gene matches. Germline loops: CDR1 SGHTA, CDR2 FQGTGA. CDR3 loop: CASSPIAGGANTGELFF. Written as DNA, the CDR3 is TGTGCCAGCAGCCCAATAGCGGGAGGGGCGAACACCGGGGAGCTGTTTTTT.

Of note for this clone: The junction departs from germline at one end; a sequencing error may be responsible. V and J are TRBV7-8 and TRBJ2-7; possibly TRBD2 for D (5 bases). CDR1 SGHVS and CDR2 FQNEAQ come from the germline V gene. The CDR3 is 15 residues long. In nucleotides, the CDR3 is TGTGCCAGCAGCCTAGCAGCGTCAAGTACCTACGAGCAGTACTTC. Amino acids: CASSLAASSTYEQYF.

CDR3 sequence reads: CASSYGPQNTEAFF. CDR3 in DNA: TGTGCCAGCAGTTACGGGCCGCAGAACACTGAAGCTTTCTTT. The chain is built from TRBV6-5 and TRBJ1-1; the D is unclear. Trimming removed 2 bases from V and 1 base from J, with 8 bases in between. CDR1 is MNHEY, CDR2 SVGAGI, per germline. This CDR3 is built from 14 residues.

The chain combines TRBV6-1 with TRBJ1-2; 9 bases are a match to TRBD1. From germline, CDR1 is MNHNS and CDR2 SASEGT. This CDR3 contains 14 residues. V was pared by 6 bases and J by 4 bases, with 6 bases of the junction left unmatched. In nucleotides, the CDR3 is TGTGCCAGCAGGCCTACAGGGGGCGGCTATGGCTACACCTTC. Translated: CASRPTGGGYGYTF.

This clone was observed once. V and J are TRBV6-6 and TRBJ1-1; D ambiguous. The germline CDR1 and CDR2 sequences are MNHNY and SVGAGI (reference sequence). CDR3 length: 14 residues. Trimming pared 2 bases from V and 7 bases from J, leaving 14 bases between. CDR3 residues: CASSYTTPPIEAFF. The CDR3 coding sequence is TGTGCCAGCAGTTACACGACACCTCCGATTGAAGCTTTCTTT.

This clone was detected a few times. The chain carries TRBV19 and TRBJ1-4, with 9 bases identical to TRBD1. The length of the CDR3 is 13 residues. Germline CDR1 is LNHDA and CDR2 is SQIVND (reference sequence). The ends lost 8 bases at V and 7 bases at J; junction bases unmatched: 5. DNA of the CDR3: TGTGCCAGTGAGGGACAGGGAGGTGAAAAACTGTTTTTT. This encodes CASEGQGGEKLFF.

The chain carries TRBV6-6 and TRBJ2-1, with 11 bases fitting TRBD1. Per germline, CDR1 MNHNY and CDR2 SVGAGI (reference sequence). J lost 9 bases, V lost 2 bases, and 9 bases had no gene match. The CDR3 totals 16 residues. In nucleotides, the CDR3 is TGTGCCAGCAGTTACCGACGCGGGACAGGGGGAAGTGAGCAGTTCTTC. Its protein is CASSYRRGTGGSEQFF.

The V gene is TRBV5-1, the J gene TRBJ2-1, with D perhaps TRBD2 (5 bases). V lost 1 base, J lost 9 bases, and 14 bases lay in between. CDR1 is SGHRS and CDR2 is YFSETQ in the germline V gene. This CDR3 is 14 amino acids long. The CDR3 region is CASSLPLDDGEQFF. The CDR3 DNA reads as TGCGCCAGCAGCTTGCCACTAGACGACGGTGAGCAGTTCTTC.

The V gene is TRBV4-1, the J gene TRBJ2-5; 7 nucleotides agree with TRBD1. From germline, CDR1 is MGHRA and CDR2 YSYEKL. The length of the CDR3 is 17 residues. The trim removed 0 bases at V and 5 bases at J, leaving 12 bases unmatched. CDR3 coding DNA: TGCGCCAGCAGCCAAGACCCAACAGGGGCTTTCGAGGAGACCCAGTACTTC. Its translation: CASSQDPTGAFEETQYF.

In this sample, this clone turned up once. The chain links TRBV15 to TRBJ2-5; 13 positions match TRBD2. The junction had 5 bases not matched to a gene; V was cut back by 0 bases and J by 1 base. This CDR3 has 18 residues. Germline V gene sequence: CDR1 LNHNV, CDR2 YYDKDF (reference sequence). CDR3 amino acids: CATSRDRWTSGSQETQYF. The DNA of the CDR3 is TGTGCCACCAGCAGAGATAGGTGGACTAGCGGGAGCCAAGAGACCCAGTACTTC.

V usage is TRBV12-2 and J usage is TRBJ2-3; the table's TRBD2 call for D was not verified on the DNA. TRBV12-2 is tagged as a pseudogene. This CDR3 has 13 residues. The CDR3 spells CASRPPSPDTQYF. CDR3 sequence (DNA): TGTGCAAGTCGCCCCCCTAGCCCAGATACGCAGTATTTT.

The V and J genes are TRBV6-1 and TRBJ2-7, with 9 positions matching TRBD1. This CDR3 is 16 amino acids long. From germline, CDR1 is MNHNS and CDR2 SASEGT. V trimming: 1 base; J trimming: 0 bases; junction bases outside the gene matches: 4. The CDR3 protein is CASSEEGTGYSYEQYF. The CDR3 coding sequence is TGTGCCAGCAGTGAAGAAGGGACAGGGTACTCCTACGAGCAGTACTTC.

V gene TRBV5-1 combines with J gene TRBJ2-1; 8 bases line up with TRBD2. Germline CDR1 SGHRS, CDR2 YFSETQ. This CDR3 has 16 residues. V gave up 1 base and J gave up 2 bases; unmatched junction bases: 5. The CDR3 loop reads CASSLTSGRTYNEQFF. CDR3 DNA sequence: TGCGCCAGCAGCTTGACTAGCGGTAGAACCTACAATGAGCAGTTCTTC.